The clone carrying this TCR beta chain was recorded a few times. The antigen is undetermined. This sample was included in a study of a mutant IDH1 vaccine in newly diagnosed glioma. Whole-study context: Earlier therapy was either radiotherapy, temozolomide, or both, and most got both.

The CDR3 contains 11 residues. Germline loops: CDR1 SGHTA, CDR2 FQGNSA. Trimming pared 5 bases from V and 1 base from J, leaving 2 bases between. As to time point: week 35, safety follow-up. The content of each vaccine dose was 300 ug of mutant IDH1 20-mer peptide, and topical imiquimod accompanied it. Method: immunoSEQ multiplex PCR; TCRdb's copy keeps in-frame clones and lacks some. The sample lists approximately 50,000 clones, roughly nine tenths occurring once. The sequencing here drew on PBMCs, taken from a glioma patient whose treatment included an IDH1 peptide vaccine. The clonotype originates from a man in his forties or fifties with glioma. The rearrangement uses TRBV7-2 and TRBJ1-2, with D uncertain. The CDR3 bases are TGTGCCAGCAGCCTTAACTATGGCTACACCTTC. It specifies CASSLNYGYTF.